This is a list of T cell receptor beta chains from one sample in a study of cytomegalovirus exposure and HLA in healthy donors. Only in-frame clones appear in the TCRdb table, and some are missing; sequencing was by immunoSEQ multiplex PCR. The sample has about 110,000 clones, more than 65% seen once. Sample: PBMCs. Receptors were obtained from a man under 40 in good health and CMV-seronegative. The CDR3 runs from the conserved cysteine through the conserved F or W. D genes are given only for firm matches. Rows give clone size only sometimes, using once, few, many, or a class for an expanded clone.

DNA: TGTGCCAGCAGCGGGAAGCAGGGGGCGGGTGAAAAACTGTTTTTT; CDR3: CASSGKQGAGEKLFF; D: TRBD1; size: NA; V: TRBV11-2; J: TRBJ1-4
DNA: TGCGCCAGCAGTCGGCCGGGACAGGGGTATGGCTACACCTTC; CDR3: CASSRPGQGYGYTF; D: TRBD1; size: NA; V: TRBV23-1; J: TRBJ1-2
DNA: TGTGCCTGGCTCCCCCGCCGGGGTCTTCGGACCAATGAGCAGTTCTTC; CDR3: CAWLPRRGLRTNEQFF; D: NA; size: NA; V: TRBV30; J: TRBJ2-1
DNA: TGTGCCAGCAGTCCGGACAGGAGCTCTGGAAACACCATATATTTT; CDR3: CASSPDRSSGNTIYF; D: TRBD1; size: NA; V: TRBV6-5; J: TRBJ1-3
DNA: TGTGCCAGCAGTAAGGGGGCTGACCAAGAGACCCAGTACTTC; CDR3: CASSKGADQETQYF; D: TRBD1; size: NA; V: TRBV6-1; J: TRBJ2-5
DNA: TGTGCCAGCAGCCATCAAATTGCAACAGGGCAATCTGGCGGCTACACCTTC; CDR3: CASSHQIATGQSGGYTF; D: NA; size: NA; V: TRBV4-2; J: TRBJ1-2
DNA: TGCGCCAGCAGCCAAGAGCTGACTAGCGGGAGTATGTACGAGCAGTACTTC; CDR3: CASSQELTSGSMYEQYF; D: TRBD2; size: NA; V: TRBV4-1; J: TRBJ2-7
DNA: TGTGCCATCAGTGTTGGCGGAGGTAACACTGAAGCTTTCTTT; CDR3: CAISVGGGNTEAFF; D: NA; size: once; V: TRBV10-3; J: TRBJ1-1
DNA: TGTGCCAGCATAAGCCAGGCCGAGACCCAGTACTTC; CDR3: CASISQAETQYF; D: NA; size: NA; V: TRBV6-5; J: TRBJ2-5
DNA: TGTGCCAGCAGCCTCGGAGGGGCTGGGCGGCCCCAGCATTTT; CDR3: CASSLGGAGRPQHF; D: NA; size: NA; V: TRBV9; J: TRBJ1-5
DNA: TGTGCCAGCAGGACCTCGGGACAGGGAAAGACCCAGTACTTC; CDR3: CASRTSGQGKTQYF; D: TRBD1; size: NA; V: TRBV28; J: TRBJ2-5
DNA: TGTGCCTGGAGTGTGTCGGCGGGGAACACTGAAGCTTTCTTT; CDR3: CAWSVSAGNTEAFF; D: NA; size: NA; V: TRBV30; J: TRBJ1-1
DNA: TGTGCCACCAGCAGGCCCGACAACGAGCAGTACTTC; CDR3: CATSRPDNEQYF; D: NA; size: NA; V: TRBV15; J: TRBJ2-7
DNA: TGCGCCAGCAGCCACGACACCCCCTACGAGCAGTACTTC; CDR3: CASSHDTPYEQYF; D: NA; size: few; V: TRBV4-1; J: TRBJ2-7
DNA: TGTGCCAGCAGCTCCCGGACAGACTCTGGAAACACCATATATTTT; CDR3: CASSSRTDSGNTIYF; D: NA; size: NA; V: TRBV7-9; J: TRBJ1-3
DNA: TGTGCCAGCAGTTACTCGGGGCAGGGGGTCTACGAGCAGTACTTC; CDR3: CASSYSGQGVYEQYF; D: TRBD1; size: NA; V: TRBV6-5; J: TRBJ2-7
DNA: TGCAGCGCGACAGGGGCGGATAACTATGGCTACACCTTC; CDR3: CSATGADNYGYTF; D: TRBD1; size: NA; V: TRBV29-1; J: TRBJ1-2
DNA: TGTGCCTGGACCTATCTGGCGGGGGGGCTAGGGGATACGCAGTATTTT; CDR3: CAWTYLAGGLGDTQYF; D: TRBD2; size: NA; V: TRBV30; J: TRBJ2-3
DNA: TGCAGCGTTGAAGCTCAGGGAGGGTATGGCTACACCTTC; CDR3: CSVEAQGGYGYTF; D: NA; size: NA; V: TRBV29-1; J: TRBJ1-2
DNA: TGTGCCTGGAGTGTAGGGGCAGGGGGCTATCAGCCCCAGCATTTT; CDR3: CAWSVGAGGYQPQHF; D: TRBD1; size: NA; V: TRBV30; J: TRBJ1-5
DNA: TGTGCCAGCGGCGGGGAGGGGGCGCGGGGGGACACTGAAGCTTTCTTT; CDR3: CASGGEGARGDTEAFF; D: TRBD1; size: NA; V: TRBV2; J: TRBJ1-1
DNA: TGCGCCAGCAGCCAACCCGCCCGGGGAACAGGGGCCAACACTGAAGCTTTCTTT; CDR3: CASSQPARGTGANTEAFF; D: TRBD1; size: NA; V: TRBV4-1; J: TRBJ1-1
DNA: TGTGCCAGCAGTGAAGGGACTGGGTCGACCTACGAGCAGTACTTC; CDR3: CASSEGTGSTYEQYF; D: NA; size: few; V: TRBV6-1; J: TRBJ2-7
DNA: TGTGCCAGCAGTTACGAGGGGACAGCTAGCACAGATACGCAGTATTTT; CDR3: CASSYEGTASTDTQYF; D: TRBD1; size: few; V: TRBV6-5; J: TRBJ2-3
DNA: TGTGCCAGCAGCTTAGATAGGACAGGGGCGAACACCGGGGAGCTGTTTTTT; CDR3: CASSLDRTGANTGELFF; D: TRBD1; size: NA; V: TRBV7-8; J: TRBJ2-2
DNA: TGTGCCAGCAGCAAATTAAGACAGGGGGGGACCGGGGAGCTGTTTTTT; CDR3: CASSKLRQGGTGELFF; D: NA; size: NA; V: TRBV21-1; J: TRBJ2-2
DNA: TGCAGCATACGGACAGGGGAAGAGACCCAGTACTTC; CDR3: CSIRTGEETQYF; D: TRBD1; size: NA; V: TRBV29-1; J: TRBJ2-5
DNA: TGTGCCAGCAGGGCCGGGACAGGGAATATGAGCAACCAGCCCCAGCATTTT; CDR3: CASRAGTGNMSNQPQHF; D: TRBD1; size: NA; V: TRBV2; J: TRBJ1-5
DNA: TGTGCCAGTAAGGGCACAGGGTACCAGCCCCAGCATTTT; CDR3: CASKGTGYQPQHF; D: NA; size: NA; V: TRBV19; J: TRBJ1-5
DNA: TGTGCCAGCAATTCCGGACTCTTGGGGACTGAAGCTTTCTTT; CDR3: CASNSGLLGTEAFF; D: NA; size: NA; V: TRBV27; J: TRBJ1-1
DNA: TGCAGCACCGGGCAGGGGCAAGCTTTCTTT; CDR3: CSTGQGQAFF; D: NA; size: NA; V: TRBV29-1; J: TRBJ1-1
DNA: TGTGCCAGCAGCGTCGGCCCCGGGGAGCAGTACTTC; CDR3: CASSVGPGEQYF; D: NA; size: NA; V: TRBV9; J: TRBJ2-7
DNA: TGTGCCAGCAGCCAAGAACAGGGGAGAAATCAGCCCCAGCATTTT; CDR3: CASSQEQGRNQPQHF; D: TRBD1; size: NA; V: TRBV16; J: TRBJ1-5
DNA: TGTGCCAGCATCTCTTTCGGGACTAGATGGAACGAGCAGTACTTC; CDR3: CASISFGTRWNEQYF; D: TRBD2; size: NA; V: TRBV6-6; J: TRBJ2-7
DNA: TGTGCCAGCAGCCGGGACAGCTTATTAGGTTCCTACAATGAGCAGTTCTTC; CDR3: CASSRDSLLGSYNEQFF; D: TRBD1; size: NA; V: TRBV11-2; J: TRBJ2-1
DNA: TGTGCCAGCAGCTCAGGGATGAACACTGAAGCTTTCTTT; CDR3: CASSSGMNTEAFF; D: NA; size: NA; V: TRBV11-2; J: TRBJ1-1
DNA: TGTGCCAGCAGCCCTATCACAGGGGTGAACACTGAAGCTTTCTTT; CDR3: CASSPITGVNTEAFF; D: TRBD1; size: NA; V: TRBV9; J: TRBJ1-1
DNA: TGTGCCAGCAGTGAAGGGGGGACCCACTACGAGCAGTACTTC; CDR3: CASSEGGTHYEQYF; D: NA; size: NA; V: TRBV25-1; J: TRBJ2-7
DNA: TGTGCCAGCAGCTCCTTGGGGAGGGACACTGAAGCTTTCTTT; CDR3: CASSSLGRDTEAFF; D: NA; size: few; V: TRBV5-6; J: TRBJ1-1
DNA: TGCGCCAGCAGTGAATTCGGGACAGGGGTATCCACTGAAGCTTTCTTT; CDR3: CASSEFGTGVSTEAFF; D: TRBD1; size: NA; V: TRBV10-1; J: TRBJ1-1
DNA: TGTGCCAGTAGTACAGACAGGAAGCATCCAATATTT; CDR3: CASSTDRKHPIF; D: NA; size: NA; V: TRBV19; J: TRBJ1-4
DNA: TGTGCCAGCAGCCTAACAGACAATGAGCAGTTCTTC; CDR3: CASSLTDNEQFF; D: NA; size: NA; V: TRBV11-2; J: TRBJ2-1
DNA: TGTGCCAGCAGTGACTCGATCGAAGGGGGCGATACTGAAGCTTTCTTT; CDR3: CASSDSIEGGDTEAFF; D: TRBD1; size: NA; V: TRBV6-4; J: TRBJ1-1
DNA: TGTGCCAGCTCACCAACACAGGGTTTGGTGTCCCAGCATTTT; CDR3: CASSPTQGLVSQHF; D: NA; size: NA; V: TRBV18; J: TRBJ1-5
DNA: TGTGCCAGCAGCCCCACCCAGGGCTTAGGGACTGGAAACACCATATATTTT; CDR3: CASSPTQGLGTGNTIYF; D: NA; size: once; V: TRBV13; J: TRBJ1-3
DNA: TGTGCCAGCAGCTTGGGGCACCTCTACGAGCAGTACTTC; CDR3: CASSLGHLYEQYF; D: NA; size: NA; V: TRBV11-3; J: TRBJ2-7
DNA: TGCGCCAGCAGCTTCGACGCCCTATCGGGCTATGGCTACACCTTC; CDR3: CASSFDALSGYGYTF; D: NA; size: few; V: TRBV5-1; J: TRBJ1-2
DNA: TGTGCCAGCACCCGGGGGGGGTGGGGCACAGATACGCAGTATTTT; CDR3: CASTRGGWGTDTQYF; D: TRBD2; size: once; V: TRBV6-5; J: TRBJ2-3
DNA: TGTGCCAGCTCCCCTGGCCCCGGGATCTATGGCTACACCTTC; CDR3: CASSPGPGIYGYTF; D: NA; size: NA; V: TRBV2; J: TRBJ1-2
DNA: TGTGCCAGCAGCCTAAAACTCCCAGGTCAGCCCCAGCATTTT; CDR3: CASSLKLPGQPQHF; D: NA; size: NA; V: TRBV7-8; J: TRBJ1-5
DNA: TGTGCCAGCAGGAAAGGACAGGGGGCGCAAACTGAAGCTTTCTTT; CDR3: CASRKGQGAQTEAFF; D: TRBD1; size: NA; V: TRBV6-5; J: TRBJ1-1
DNA: TGTGCCAGCAGGTCTCTATTTGAAGCTTTCTTT; CDR3: CASRSLFEAFF; D: NA; size: NA; V: TRBV28; J: TRBJ1-1
DNA: TGTGCCAGCGTAGCGGGGTCCGGGGATACGCAGTATTTT; CDR3: CASVAGSGDTQYF; D: TRBD2; size: NA; V: TRBV9; J: TRBJ2-3
DNA: TGTGCCAGCAGTTTCTACAGGGGCACTGAAGCTTTCTTT; CDR3: CASSFYRGTEAFF; D: TRBD1; size: NA; V: TRBV27; J: TRBJ1-1